The 31 T cell receptor beta chains below all came from one sample that was sequenced in a study of cytomegalovirus exposure and HLA in healthy donors. In the PCR, 60 Vbeta and 13 Jbeta primers were used. Here immunoSEQ multiplex PCR was the method, and the copy in TCRdb shows in-frame clones only, minus some. The sample contains some 77,000 clones, around 79% of which appear only once. Sample: PBMCs. These receptors were collected from a woman aged 40 to 50 in good health and CMV-seropositive.

The chain carries TRBV19 and TRBJ1-5; D ambiguous. Germline lookup yields CDR1 LNHDA and CDR2 SQIVND (reference sequence). V lost 8 bases, J lost 3 bases, and 11 bases lay in between. CDR3 length: 13 amino acids. The CDR3: CASCREPNQPQHF. The CDR3 DNA follows: TGTGCCAGTTGTAGGGAGCCCAATCAGCCCCAGCATTTT.

The chain joins TRBV5-1 to TRBJ2-7; the match to TRBD1 covers 7 bases. The ends lost 3 bases at V and 2 bases at J; junction bases unmatched: 8. Looked up from germline, CDR1 is SGHRS and CDR2 is YFSETQ. CDR3 size: 15 residues. This CDR3 is CASSYRQGPTYEQYF. The CDR3 region has the DNA TGCGCCAGCAGCTACCGACAGGGCCCAACCTACGAGCAGTACTTC.

The V and J genes are TRBV19 and TRBJ2-1, with D possibly matching TRBD2 (5 bases). Between the trimmed V and J ends, which lost 7 bases and 6 bases, there was a span of 19 bases. CDR3 length equals 15 residues. Germline values: CDR1 LNHDA, CDR2 SQIVND (reference sequence). The CDR3 is CASTKSPLAPNEQFF. The DNA for the CDR3 is TGTGCCAGTACCAAATCCCCCCTAGCTCCCAATGAGCAGTTCTTC.

This rearrangement joins TRBV5-4 to TRBJ2-5; the match to TRBD1 covers 12 bases. The ends lost 4 bases at V and 5 bases at J; junction bases unmatched: 9. CDR1 and CDR2 (germline): SGHNT, YYREEE (reference sequence). The CDR3 length is 16 residues. The CDR3 region has the DNA TGTGCCAGCAGCGTGGGGGGACAGGGGGCTGGGGAGACCCAGTACTTC. It specifies CASSVGGQGAGETQYF. Drawing the rest from reference TRBV5-4 and TRBJ2-5, the complete variable domain is ETGVTQSPTHLIKTRGQQVTLRCSSQSGHNTVSWYQQALGQGPQFIFQYYREEENGRGNFPPRFSGLQFPNYSSELNVNALELDDSALYLCASSVGGQGAGETQYFGPGTRLLVL.

This clone was detected once. The chain links TRBV5-1 to TRBJ1-3; D gene ambiguous. Germline assignment: CDR1 SGHRS and CDR2 YFSETQ. Trimming removed 3 bases from V and 2 bases from J, with 15 bases in between. The CDR3 consists of 16 residues. The CDR3, as DNA: TGCGCCAGCAGCTCCAATGGCAATCAAGCTGGAAACACCATATATTTT. Protein product: CASSSNGNQAGNTIYF.

V gene TRBV18 combines with J gene TRBJ2-5; 9 bases are shared with TRBD1. The CDR3 has 15 amino acids. The germline V gene encodes CDR1 KGHSH and CDR2 LQKENI. The V and J ends lost 2 bases and 5 bases, in that order; junction bases with no gene match: 6. The CDR3 DNA reads TGTGCCAGCTCACCAAGACAGGGGGAAGGGGAGACCCAGTACTTC. It encodes CASSPRQGEGETQYF. Complete variable domain (other parts from reference TRBV18 and TRBJ2-5): NAGVMQNPRHLVRRRGQEARLRCSPMKGHSHVYWYRQLPEEGLKFMVYLQKENIIDESGMPKERFSAEFPKEGPSILRIQQVVRGDSAAYFCASSPRQGEGETQYFGPGTRLLVL.

The chain carries TRBV5-6 and TRBJ2-7, with 9 bases aligning to TRBD1. The germline gives CDR1 SGHDT, CDR2 YYEEEE. CDR3 length equals 15 residues. V lost 2 bases to trimming and J lost 4 bases; unmatched junction nucleotides: 7. The CDR3 bases are TGTGCCAGCAGCTTTCTCCGGACAGGGGTTTACGAGCAGTACTTC. Amino acids: CASSFLRTGVYEQYF. Using reference TRBV5-6 and TRBJ2-7 for the parts outside the CDR3, the full variable domain is DAGVTQSPTHLIKTRGQQVTLRCSPKSGHDTVSWYQQALGQGPQFIFQYYEEEERQRGNFPDRFSGHQFPNYSSELNVNALLLGDSALYLCASSFLRTGVYEQYFGPGTRLTVT.

This clone was seen once. This sequence joins TRBV7-9 and TRBJ1-4, with D possibly TRBD1 on 5 matching bases. The V end was cut by 5 bases, the J end by 5 bases, with 18 bases between. In germline, CDR1 is SEHNR, CDR2 FQNEAQ (reference sequence). The CDR3 runs 16 residues. CDR3 amino acids: CASSRGHGVQNEKLFF. In nucleotides, the CDR3 is TGTGCCAGCAGCCGCGGACATGGGGTGCAAAATGAAAAACTGTTTTTT.

There are a few counts of this clone. The rearrangement links TRBV30 to TRBJ2-2; D unclear. Trimming cost V 1 base and J 4 bases, with 7 bases left between them. Germline CDR1 reads GTSNPN; CDR2 reads SVGIG (reference sequence). This CDR3 comprises 13 residues. CDR3 region: CAWSAELTGELFF. DNA for the CDR3: TGTGCCTGGAGTGCTGAGCTCACCGGGGAGCTGTTTTTT.

Comment on this clone: One junction end does not reproduce the germline sequence, and a read error may be involved. V gene TRBV2 combines with J gene TRBJ2-7, with 11 bases identical to TRBD2. The CDR3 consists of 11 residues. Per germline, CDR1 SNHLY and CDR2 FYNNEI. CDR3 residues: CASKETSGINF. CDR3 in DNA: TGTGCCAGCAAGGAGACTAGCGGGATTAACTTC.

The chain is built from TRBV29-1 and TRBJ2-3, with D tentatively TRBD2 (5 bases). V lost 3 bases, J lost 2 bases, and 18 bases lay in between. Germline values: CDR1 SQVTM, CDR2 ANQGSEA. There are 16 residues in the CDR3. Here the CDR3 reads CSVDPRTATPTDTQYF. The CDR3 DNA reads as TGCAGCGTTGACCCGAGGACTGCAACTCCCACAGATACGCAGTATTTT.

The chain employs TRBV15 and TRBJ2-7; TRBD2 might be the D (6 bases). Germline V CDR1 and CDR2: LNHNV, YYDKDF (reference sequence). CDR3 length: 15 residues. The V end lost 0 bases, the J end lost 7 bases, and 16 bases lay between the germline ends. The CDR3 bases are TGTGCCACCAGCAGAGATCCGGGACTGATGGAAGAGCAGTACTTC. The encoded protein is CATSRDPGLMEEQYF. The variable domain in full, with the rest retrieved from reference TRBV15 and TRBJ2-7, is DAMVIQNPRYQVTQFGKPVTLSCSQTLNHNVMYWYQQKSSQAPKLLFHYYDKDFNNEADTPDNFQSRRPNTSFCFLDIRSPGLGDTAMYLCATSRDPGLMEEQYFGPGTRLTVT.

This rearrangement joins TRBV2 to TRBJ2-1; possibly TRBD2 for D (6 bases). Trimming took off 2 bases at V and 4 bases at J, with 24 bases between the two ends. There are 19 residues in the CDR3. Germline V lookup: CDR1 SNHLY, CDR2 FYNNEI. CDR3 sequence reads: CASSENPPGTPSPYNEQFF. The CDR3, as DNA: TGTGCCAGCAGTGAAAACCCCCCCGGGACTCCCTCTCCTTACAATGAGCAGTTCTTC. Combining the CDR3 with reference TRBV2 and TRBJ2-1 gives the whole variable domain EPEVTQTPSHQVTQMGQEVILRCVPISNHLYFYWYRQILGQKVEFLVSFYNNEISEKSEIFDDQFSVERPDGSNFTLKIRSTKLEDSAMYFCASSENPPGTPSPYNEQFFGPGTRLTVL.

The chain is built from TRBV5-1 and TRBJ1-2; perhaps TRBD1 as D (6 bases). Germline assignment: CDR1 SGHRS and CDR2 YFSETQ. V lost 0 bases to trimming and J lost 6 bases, with 12 bases between them. The CDR3 is 14 residues long. The CDR3 here is CASSLARKGDGYTF. CDR3 bases: TGCGCCAGCAGCTTGGCCCGGAAGGGGGATGGCTACACCTTC. The full variable domain, with the rest looked up from reference TRBV5-1 and TRBJ1-2, is KAGVTQTPRYLIKTRGQQVTLSCSPISGHRSVSWYQQTPGQGLQFLFEYFSETQRNKGNFPGRFSGRQFSNSRSEMNVSTLELGDSALYLCASSLARKGDGYTFGSGTRLTVV.

The chain combines TRBV6-1 with TRBJ1-5, with TRBD1 matching over 7 bases. This CDR3 contains 17 residues. V shed 2 bases, J shed 3 bases, and the junction held 10 bases outside the gene matches. CDR1 and CDR2 from the germline V gene are MNHNS and SASEGT. CDR3 in amino acids: CASSERGWGTDNQPQHF. CDR3 bases: TGTGCCAGCAGTGAACGGGGGTGGGGGACAGACAATCAGCCCCAGCATTTT.

The chain joins TRBV2 to TRBJ2-7, with unresolved D. CDR3 size: 11 residues. Trimming stripped 4 bases from V and 5 bases from J, with 6 bases between. Germline V CDR1 and CDR2: SNHLY, FYNNEI. CDR3 region: CASSALDEQYF. The CDR3 region has the DNA TGTGCCAGCAGTGCTTTAGACGAGCAGTACTTC.

This clone was detected a few times. The chain joins TRBV27 to TRBJ1-4; D not resolved. V lost 5 bases and J lost 7, with 17 bases in between. The CDR3 contains 15 residues. CDR1 is MNHEY, CDR2 SMNVEV, per germline (reference sequence). CDR3 DNA sequence: TGTGCCAGCAGTCGGGGAATACAAGATCTTGAAAAACTGTTTTTT. Its translation is CASSRGIQDLEKLFF.

The V and J genes are TRBV18 and TRBJ2-5, with 7 positions matching TRBD2. V lost 1 base to trimming and J lost 2 bases; unmatched junction nucleotides: 4. The CDR3 loop spans 15 amino acids. Germline CDR1 and CDR2: KGHSH and LQKENI. CDR3 loop: CASSPRRSGQETQYF. CDR3 bases: TGTGCCAGCTCACCACGTCGTAGCGGGCAAGAGACCCAGTACTTC.

The chain recombines TRBV5-1 with TRBJ1-1, with 7 positions matching TRBD1. V shed 5 bases and J 5 bases; nucleotides not matched to a gene: 3. The CDR3 runs 12 residues. Germline V gene sequence: CDR1 SGHRS, CDR2 YFSETQ. The CDR3 sequence: CASSKQGTEAFF. The CDR3 DNA sequence: TGCGCCAGCAGTAAACAGGGGACTGAAGCTTTCTTT.

The chain's CDR3 is CAWSGGGIETQYF. The CDR3, as DNA: TGTGCCTGGAGCGGGGGAGGGATTGAGACCCAGTACTTC. The V and J genes are TRBV30 and TRBJ2-5; TRBD2 matches at 7 bases. The length of the CDR3 is 13 residues. V lost 3 bases and J lost 5; bases outside the gene matches: 6. Germline CDR1 is GTSNPN and CDR2 is SVGIG (reference sequence). Drawing the rest from reference TRBV30 and TRBJ2-5, the complete variable domain is SQTIHQWPATLVQPVGSPLSLECTVEGTSNPNLYWYRQAAGRGLQLLFYSVGIGQISSEVPQNLSASRPQDRQFILSSKKLLLSDSGFYLCAWSGGGIETQYFGPGTRLLVL.

This clone has more than one count but fewer than ten. J is TRBJ1-1 and V is TRBV28; D is possibly TRBD1 (5 bases). Trimming stripped 1 base from V and 7 bases from J, with 7 bases between. The CDR3 length is 12 residues. Germline V gene data show CDR1 as MDHEN and CDR2 as SYDVKM. Here the CDR3 reads CASSLFQGEAFF. DNA for the CDR3: TGTGCCAGCAGTTTATTTCAGGGTGAAGCTTTCTTT.

The rearrangement joins TRBV5-4 to TRBJ2-7; 8 nucleotides match TRBD2. Germline V gene lookup returns CDR1 SGHNT and CDR2 YYREEE (reference sequence). The CDR3 has 18 residues. Trimming cost V 0 bases and J 4 bases; bases outside gene matches: 15. The CDR3 nucleotides read TGTGCCAGCAGCTTGGGCCTGCGCGTGCGGGGGGACTATTACGAGCAGTACTTC. Translated: CASSLGLRVRGDYYEQYF. Using reference TRBV5-4 and TRBJ2-7 for the parts outside the CDR3, the full variable domain is ETGVTQSPTHLIKTRGQQVTLRCSSQSGHNTVSWYQQALGQGPQFIFQYYREEENGRGNFPPRFSGLQFPNYSSELNVNALELDDSALYLCASSLGLRVRGDYYEQYFGPGTRLTVT.

The chain links TRBV19 to TRBJ2-3; 13 nucleotides match TRBD2. Germline V gene data show CDR1 as LNHDA and CDR2 as SQIVND (reference sequence). The CDR3 sequence is 18 residues long. V was clipped by 3 bases and J by 1 base; unmatched bases: 7. The CDR3 region has the DNA TGTGCCAGTAGTATCCCCCGACTAGCGGGGGGCCGCACAGATACGCAGTATTTT. Its protein is CASSIPRLAGGRTDTQYF.

The gene calls are TRBV4-1 and TRBJ1-3; the match to TRBD1 covers 8 bases. CDR3 length: 15 residues. The V gene end was trimmed by 9 bases and the J gene end by 2 bases; junction bases not matched to a gene: 9. The germline V gene encodes CDR1 MGHRA and CDR2 YSYEKL. Here the CDR3 reads CASRSQGVAGNTIYF. The CDR3 coding sequence is TGCGCCAGTAGATCACAGGGGGTGGCTGGAAACACCATATATTTT.

The rearrangement joins TRBV7-2 to TRBJ2-5, with D uncertain. V lost 3 bases and J 5 bases, leaving 7 bases between the germline ends. The germline CDR1 and CDR2 sequences are SGHTA and FQGNSA. The CDR3 contains 12 residues. CDR3 nucleotides: TGTGCCAGCAGCTTCGTGGAGGAGACCCAGTACTTC. Protein product: CASSFVEETQYF.

The V gene is TRBV2, the J gene TRBJ2-3, with D perhaps TRBD2 (7 bases). With 6 bases removed from V and 6 bases from J, the gap between germline ends came to 13 bases. Germline values: CDR1 SNHLY, CDR2 FYNNEI. This CDR3 has 13 residues. In DNA, the CDR3 is TGTGCCAGCAGAGGGGGGGGGAGGGATACGCAGTATTTT. Translating gives CASRGGGRDTQYF. Drawing the rest from reference TRBV2 and TRBJ2-3, the complete variable domain is EPEVTQTPSHQVTQMGQEVILRCVPISNHLYFYWYRQILGQKVEFLVSFYNNEISEKSEIFDDQFSVERPDGSNFTLKIRSTKLEDSAMYFCASRGGGRDTQYFGPGTRLTVL.

V is TRBV2 and J is TRBJ2-7; a possible D gene is TRBD2 (6 bases). Germline CDR1 SNHLY, CDR2 FYNNEI. The length of the CDR3 is 16 residues. The V gene lost 3 bases and the J gene lost 0 bases, with 15 bases spanning the gap. The CDR3, as DNA: TGTGCCAGCAGTGATTTCGGGGGAGCAAGCTCCTACGAGCAGTACTTC. It translates to CASSDFGGASSYEQYF.

This sequence joins TRBV5-1 and TRBJ2-6; TRBD1 aligns across 12 bases. CDR1 and CDR2 from the germline V gene are SGHRS and YFSETQ. The junction had 19 bases not matched to a gene; V was cut back by 4 bases and J by 2 bases. The CDR3 spans 22 residues. CDR3 protein: CASSGGVGVTGTGGAGANVLTF. CDR3 bases: TGCGCCAGCAGCGGGGGCGTGGGCGTGACCGGGACAGGGGGCGCTGGGGCCAACGTCCTGACTTTC.

The chain joins TRBV5-4 to TRBJ2-1; TRBD1 might be the D (6 bases). CDR3 length: 12 residues. The germline V gene encodes CDR1 SGHNT and CDR2 YYREEE (reference sequence). V lost 2 bases, J lost 7 bases, and 7 bases lay in between. CDR3 sequence reads: CASSLTGNEQFF. The CDR3 bases are TGTGCCAGCAGCTTAACAGGGAATGAGCAGTTCTTC.

This clone was counted only a few times. This chain joins TRBV2 and TRBJ1-2, with 7 bases lining up with TRBD1. The germline V gene encodes CDR1 SNHLY and CDR2 FYNNEI. After removal of 6 bases from V and 4 bases from J, the junction contained 5 bases not matched to a gene. The CDR3 runs 13 residues. CDR3 residues: CASRGQLLYGYTF. The CDR3 coding sequence is TGTGCCAGCAGGGGACAGCTACTCTATGGCTACACCTTC.

The DNA for the CDR3 is TGCAGCGTTGTTCCTGGGAGCGGAGCGGGAGGGTCTTATGAGCAGTTCTTC. Translating gives CSVVPGSGAGGSYEQFF. This sequence joins TRBV29-1 and TRBJ2-1; 10 bases fit TRBD2. The length of the CDR3 is 17 residues. Germline trimming cut 4 bases from V and 8 bases from J; bases unmatched to any gene: 17. Looked up from germline, CDR1 is SQVTM and CDR2 is ANQGSEA.